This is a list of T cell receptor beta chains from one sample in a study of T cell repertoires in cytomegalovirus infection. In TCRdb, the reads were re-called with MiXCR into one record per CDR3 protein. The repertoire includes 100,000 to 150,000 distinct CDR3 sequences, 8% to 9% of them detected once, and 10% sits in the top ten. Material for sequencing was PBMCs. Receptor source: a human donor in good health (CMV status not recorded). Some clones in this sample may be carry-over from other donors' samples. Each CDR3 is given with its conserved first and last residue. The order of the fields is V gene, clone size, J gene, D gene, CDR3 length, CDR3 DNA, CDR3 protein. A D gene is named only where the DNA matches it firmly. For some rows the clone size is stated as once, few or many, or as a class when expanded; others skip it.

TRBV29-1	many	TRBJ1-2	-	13	TGCAGCGCCACCACGGAGGGGGTGGGGGGCTACACCTTC	CSATTEGVGGYTF
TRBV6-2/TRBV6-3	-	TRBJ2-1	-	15	TGTGCCAGCCAGACGCCTAGTCTCCCCTACAATGAGCAGTTCTTC	CASQTPSLPYNEQFF
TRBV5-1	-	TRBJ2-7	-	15	TGCGCCAGCAGCTCCGGGACAAGAAGCTCCTACGAGCAGTACTTC	CASSSGTRSSYEQYF
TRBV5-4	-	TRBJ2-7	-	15	TGTGCCAGCAGCCCCCGGACACACAATACCTACGAGCAGTACTTC	CASSPRTHNTYEQYF
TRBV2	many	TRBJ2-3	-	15	TGTGCTGCCCCCACTAGGGAAGGGAGCACAGATACGCAGTATTTT	CAAPTREGSTDTQYF
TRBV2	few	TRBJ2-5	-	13	TGTGCCAGCAGACGGGACGGTCAAGAGACCCAGTACTTC	CASRRDGQETQYF
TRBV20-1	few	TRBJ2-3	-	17	TGCAGTGCTAGCCCCATTGGAGGGGCGCATAGTGCAGATACGCAGTATTTT	CSASPIGGAHSADTQYF
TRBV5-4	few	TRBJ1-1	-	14	TGTGCCAGCAGCCCGGGGGGACGGGGGACTGAAGCTTTCTTT	CASSPGGRGTEAFF
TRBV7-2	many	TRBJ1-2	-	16	TGTGCCAGCAGCCGAAACCGGGCGGAACAGGGCTCTGGCTACACCTTC	CASSRNRAEQGSGYTF
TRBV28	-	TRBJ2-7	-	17	TGTGCCAGCAGTCCGATAGGTAGAGCGTTTGGGGGCTACGAGCAGTACTTC	CASSPIGRAFGGYEQYF